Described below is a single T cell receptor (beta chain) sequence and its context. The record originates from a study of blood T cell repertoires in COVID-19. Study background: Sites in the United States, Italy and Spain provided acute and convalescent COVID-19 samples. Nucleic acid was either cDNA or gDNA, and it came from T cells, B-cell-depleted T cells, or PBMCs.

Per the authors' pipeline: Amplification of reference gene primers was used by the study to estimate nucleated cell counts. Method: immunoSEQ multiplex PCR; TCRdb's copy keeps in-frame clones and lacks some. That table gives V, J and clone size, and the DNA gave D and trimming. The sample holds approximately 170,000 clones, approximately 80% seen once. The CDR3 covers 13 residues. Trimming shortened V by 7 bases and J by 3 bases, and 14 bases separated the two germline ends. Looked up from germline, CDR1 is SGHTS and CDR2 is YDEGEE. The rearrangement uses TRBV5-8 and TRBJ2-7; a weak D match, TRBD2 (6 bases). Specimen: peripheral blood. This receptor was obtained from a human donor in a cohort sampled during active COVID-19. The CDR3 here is CASVSGTLYEQYF. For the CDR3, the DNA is TGTGCCAGCGTCTCCGGGACTCTCTACGAGCAGTACTTC.